One and the same sample provided the 9 T cell receptor beta chains below, sequenced in a study of blood T cell repertoires in COVID-19. This table comes from immunoSEQ multiplex PCR, and its TCRdb copy is limited to in-frame clones, with some not included. The sample includes fewer than 400,000 clones, 85% of them seen just once. Material: PBMCs or T cells enriched from blood (not recorded which). The receptors were sampled from a woman between 25 and 40 years old who had been exposed to COVID-19.

The chain is built from TRBV7-9 and TRBJ1-6; the D gene is possibly TRBD1 (6 bases). Germline assignment: CDR1 SEHNR and CDR2 FQNEAQ (reference sequence). The V gene lost 4 bases and the J gene lost 7 bases, with 11 bases spanning the gap. The CDR3 has 14 amino acids. CDR3 nucleotide sequence: TGTGCCAGCAGCTCCCTAGGGGGAAATTCACCCCTCCACTTT. Its protein is CASSSLGGNSPLHF.

The chain has TRBV28 and TRBJ1-1; TRBD1 aligns across 7 bases. J was trimmed by 3 bases and V by 3 bases; bases with no gene match: 7. This CDR3 is built from 15 residues. Germline values: CDR1 MDHEN, CDR2 SYDVKM. In DNA form, the CDR3 reads TGTGCCAGCAGTTTGCCTTGGCAGGGGGACACTGAAGCTTTCTTT. Encoded protein: CASSLPWQGDTEAFF.

This rearrangement joins TRBV30 to TRBJ2-1; 8 bases are shared with TRBD2. There are 13 residues in the CDR3. J gave up 9 bases and V 3 bases, and 7 bases lay outside the gene matches. From germline, CDR1 is GTSNPN and CDR2 SVGIG (reference sequence). CDR3: CAWRRAGVGEQFF. Written as DNA, the CDR3 is TGTGCCTGGAGGAGAGCGGGAGTCGGTGAGCAGTTCTTC.

The chain uses TRBV5-1 and TRBJ1-6, with D possibly TRBD1 on 5 matching bases. The V end was cut by 3 bases, the J end by 8 bases, with 12 bases between. Germline V gene sequence: CDR1 SGHRS, CDR2 YFSETQ. The CDR3 is made up of 14 amino acids. As DNA, the CDR3 is TGCGCCAGCAGCTACGACAGCAGGGATTCACCCCTCCACTTT. Amino acids: CASSYDSRDSPLHF.

Details on this clone: The same CDR3 can be traced to other DNA sequences in this sample. The chain combines TRBV28 with TRBJ2-7; 12 bases map to TRBD1. CDR1 and CDR2 (germline): MDHEN, SYDVKM. The CDR3 is made up of 15 amino acids. V lost 3 bases and J lost 3; bases outside the gene matches: 3. The CDR3 is CASSLGTGGFYEQYF. Written as DNA, the CDR3 is TGTGCCAGCAGTTTGGGGACAGGGGGCTTCTACGAGCAGTACTTC.

The chain joins TRBV28 to TRBJ1-1; TRBD1 might be the D (6 bases). V was shortened by 3 bases and J by 10 bases, with 12 bases between the two germline ends. The CDR3 spans 12 residues. Germline values: CDR1 MDHEN, CDR2 SYDVKM. CDR3 coding DNA: TGTGCCAGCAGTTTGATGACAGGCCTAGCTTTCTTT. This translates into CASSLMTGLAFF.

The chain combines TRBV7-3 with TRBJ2-3; TRBD2 aligns across 14 bases. This CDR3 is 16 amino acids long. V lost 5 bases, J lost 4 bases, and 5 bases stayed unmatched. Germline assignment: CDR1 SGHTA and CDR2 FQGTGA. CDR3 loop: CASSVGLAGDADTQYF. As DNA, the CDR3 is TGTGCCAGCAGCGTGGGACTAGCGGGAGACGCAGATACGCAGTATTTT.

The V gene is TRBV29-1, the J gene TRBJ1-1, with D unresolved. The germline CDR1 and CDR2 sequences are SQVTM and ANQGSEA. This CDR3 is built from 11 residues. The CDR3 protein is CGGRLNTEAFF. In nucleotides, the CDR3 is TGCGGCGGCAGGTTGAACACTGAAGCTTTCTTT.

This clone was seen more than once but under ten times. This chain joins TRBV28 and TRBJ1-2; D is possibly TRBD1 (6 bases). With 6 bases removed from V and 8 bases from J, the gap between germline ends came to 13 bases. The CDR3 is 12 residues long. CDR1 is MDHEN and CDR2 is SYDVKM in the germline V gene. Here the CDR3 DNA reads TGTGCCAGCAGGACACAGGGCGACGGCTACACCTTC. It is translated as CASRTQGDGYTF.